The 5 T cell receptor beta chains reported below all come from one sample, sequenced in a study of Ad26.COV2.S vaccination and SARS-CoV-2 variants (dated by TCRdb to the early 2020s). Reading the label with the study, this specimen's treatment or condition is: 19 received Ad26.COV2.S at low or high dose, single or two shots; 5 received placebo; per-sample allocation not given. For vaccine and placebo recipients, the sequenced repertoires came from samples collected on day 63 after the first injection. The protocol used for the library was the immunoSEQ multiplex PCR assay. TCRdb's version of the immuneACCESS table is confined to in-frame rearrangements and falls short of the full clone set. An unresolved V gene accounts for under half of the shortfall where checked; the remainder is of unknown origin. This sample gives around 400,000 clones in total; approximately 89% of them show up just once. The leading ten clones occupy 1.9% of the sample.

The sequences come from peripheral blood, collected in a trial of Ad26.COV2.S vaccine versus placebo. The receptor source for this set is a person aged 18-65 years who received the Ad26.COV2.S COVID-19 vaccine or a placebo.

This rearrangement joins TRBV6-5 to TRBJ2-3, with D possibly being TRBD2 (5 bases). This CDR3 has 14 residues. Deletions cut 3 bases from V and 0 bases from J, with 7 bases between. Germline loops: CDR1 MNHEY, CDR2 SVGAGI. CDR3 loop: CASSYTRSTDTQYF. The CDR3 DNA reads as TGTGCCAGCAGTTATACTAGGAGCACAGATACGCAGTATTTT.

The chain employs TRBV6-2 or TRBV6-3 and TRBJ2-1, with 11 nucleotides matching TRBD2. This CDR3 has 16 amino acids. With 2 bases clipped from V and 7 bases from J, the junction kept 7 bases outside the gene matches. CDR1 and CDR2 (germline): MNHEY, SVGEGT. The CDR3 here is CASSYRRTSGPNEQFF. In DNA, the CDR3 is TGTGCCAGCAGTTACCGTCGGACTAGCGGGCCGAATGAGCAGTTCTTC.

J is TRBJ2-1 and V is TRBV9, with TRBD2 identical over 11 bases. The CDR3 contains 15 residues. Germline values: CDR1 SGDLS, CDR2 YYNGEE. J gave up 4 bases and V 4 bases, and 4 bases lay outside the gene matches. The CDR3 sequence: CASSNSGREYNEQFF. The CDR3 DNA follows: TGTGCCAGCAGCAATAGCGGGAGGGAATACAATGAGCAGTTCTTC.

The rearrangement joins TRBV6-5 to TRBJ2-7, with 9 bases matching TRBD1. V trimming: 8 bases; J trimming: 2 bases; junction bases outside the gene matches: 1. The CDR3 runs 12 residues. Germline assignment: CDR1 MNHEY and CDR2 SVGAGI. The chain's CDR3 is CASGQGTYEQYF. The CDR3 DNA follows: TGTGCCAGCGGACAGGGGACCTACGAGCAGTACTTC.

Concerning this clone: Other DNA sequences in the same sample also yield this CDR3. V gene TRBV2 combines with J gene TRBJ1-3; TRBD1 aligns across 10 bases. CDR3 length: 14 amino acids. Germline CDR1 is SNHLY and CDR2 is FYNNEI. Trimming removed 6 bases from V and 1 base from J; junction bases left unmatched: 0. This CDR3 reads CASRGQGSGNTIYF. CDR3 in DNA: TGTGCCAGCAGGGGACAGGGGTCTGGAAACACCATATATTTT.